One sample yielded the 18 T cell receptor beta chains listed below, sequenced in a study of T cell changes during pregnancy in multiple sclerosis. The data were produced by immunoSEQ multiplex PCR, yet TCRdb's version contains in-frame clones alone and is incomplete. The sample lists tens of thousands of clones; almost 95% were seen once. The sequenced sample was peripheral blood, obtained in the first trimester of pregnancy. These receptors were taken from a female donor with multiple sclerosis, enrolled in a pregnancy study.

The chain is built from TRBV6-4 and TRBJ1-2; no definite D call. CDR1 is MRHNA and CDR2 is SNTAGT in the germline V gene. V shed 6 bases and J shed 0 bases, with 11 bases lying between them. CDR3 length equals 14 residues. The CDR3 is CASRPSIANYGYTF. The CDR3 nucleotides are TGTGCCAGCAGACCGAGCATAGCTAACTATGGCTACACCTTC.

CDR3 loop: CASNAGPRRDTIYF. DNA of the CDR3: TGTGCCAGCAATGCCGGCCCCCGTCGGGACACCATATATTTT. V usage is TRBV2 and J usage is TRBJ1-3, with unresolved D. CDR3 length: 14 amino acids. The V end lost 7 bases, the J end lost 8 bases, and 18 bases lay between the germline ends. Germline CDR1 reads SNHLY; CDR2 reads FYNNEI.

The chain uses TRBV19 and TRBJ2-5; no clear D gene. This CDR3 spans 12 amino acids. Germline loops: CDR1 LNHDA, CDR2 SQIVND (reference sequence). V lost 4 bases to trimming and J lost 4 bases, with 7 bases between them. Here the CDR3 reads CASSKRGETQYF. The CDR3, as DNA: TGTGCCAGTAGTAAACGAGGAGAGACCCAGTACTTC. The full variable domain, rest sourced from reference TRBV19 and TRBJ2-5, is DGGITQSPKYLFRKEGQNVTLSCEQNLNHDAMYWYRQDPGQGLRLIYYSQIVNDFQKGDIAEGYSVSREKKESFPLTVTSAQKNPTAFYLCASSKRGETQYFGPGTRLLVL.

The genes are TRBV6-1 and TRBJ2-6; 7 bases are a match to TRBD1. Germline V CDR1 and CDR2: MNHNS, SASEGT. Germline trimming cut 4 bases from V and 0 bases from J; bases unmatched to any gene: 15. The CDR3 runs to 20 residues. The chain's CDR3 is CASSGQGSFSPFSGANVLTF. The CDR3 DNA is TGTGCCAGCAGTGGACAGGGTTCCTTCTCCCCCTTCTCTGGGGCCAACGTCCTGACTTTC.

The rearrangement uses TRBV19 and TRBJ1-2, with 8 nucleotides matching TRBD1. There are 13 residues in the CDR3. Per germline, CDR1 LNHDA and CDR2 SQIVND (reference sequence). V lost 6 bases to trimming and J lost 2 bases; unmatched junction nucleotides: 2. The CDR3 loop reads CASRRTGNYGYTF. The DNA of the CDR3 is TGTGCCAGTAGGAGGACAGGGAACTATGGCTACACCTTC. Filled out from reference TRBV19 and TRBJ1-2, the complete variable domain reads DGGITQSPKYLFRKEGQNVTLSCEQNLNHDAMYWYRQDPGQGLRLIYYSQIVNDFQKGDIAEGYSVSREKKESFPLTVTSAQKNPTAFYLCASRRTGNYGYTFGSGTRLTVV.

V usage is TRBV5-6 and J usage is TRBJ1-4, with D possibly TRBD1 on 5 matching bases. The CDR3 is 16 residues long. V was clipped by 6 bases and J by 0 bases, with 15 bases between them. CDR1 is SGHDT and CDR2 is YYEEEE in the germline V gene. This CDR3 is CASNQWGSATNEKLFF. Written as DNA, the CDR3 is TGTGCCAGCAACCAGTGGGGCAGCGCAACTAATGAAAAACTGTTTTTT.

The V call is TRBV11-2, the J call TRBJ2-3; no clear D. Germline-derived CDR1 and CDR2 are SGHAT and FQNNGV. V lost 3 bases and J lost 1, with 5 bases in between. This CDR3 has 13 residues. This CDR3 reads CASSFTGTDTQYF. CDR3 nucleotides: TGTGCCAGCAGCTTTACTGGCACAGATACGCAGTATTTT.

The chain is built from TRBV11-2 and TRBJ1-1; the D gene is possibly TRBD1 (5 bases). The CDR3 loop spans 14 amino acids. The ends were cut back, 5 bases at V and 6 bases at J, with 16 bases in the middle. Germline-derived CDR1 and CDR2 are SGHAT and FQNNGV. In nucleotides, the CDR3 is TGTGCCAGCAGCCCGCTCCGGGGGGTGTCTGAAGCTTTCTTT. Encoded protein: CASSPLRGVSEAFF.

V usage is TRBV5-4 and J usage is TRBJ1-5; D not resolved. The germline V and J ends were trimmed by 0 bases and 7 bases, with 14 bases remaining between them. The CDR3 has 15 residues. Germline values: CDR1 SGHNT, CDR2 YYREEE (reference sequence). The CDR3 reads CASSLAGLPGQPQHF. The CDR3, as DNA: TGTGCCAGCAGCTTGGCCGGCCTCCCGGGGCAGCCCCAGCATTTT.

This clone was seen only a few times. This chain joins TRBV29-1 and TRBJ2-1, with D perhaps TRBD2 (6 bases). Germline lookup yields CDR1 SQVTM and CDR2 ANQGSEA. The CDR3 is 11 amino acids. The ends were cut back, 6 bases at V and 8 bases at J, with 11 bases in the middle. The CDR3 is CSVREPHEQFF. CDR3 nucleotide sequence: TGCAGCGTCCGGGAGCCCCATGAGCAGTTCTTC.

V gene TRBV18 combines with J gene TRBJ1-6, with 9 bases lining up with TRBD1. V gave up 3 bases and J gave up 7 bases; unmatched junction bases: 7. There are 16 residues in the CDR3. CDR1 KGHSH and CDR2 LQKENI come from the germline V gene. This chain's CDR3 is CASSPLIGQGNSPLHF. CDR3 bases: TGTGCCAGCTCACCCCTAATTGGACAGGGGAATTCACCCCTCCACTTT.

The gene calls are TRBV6-5 and TRBJ1-1; 7 bases match TRBD1. Germline loops: CDR1 MNHEY, CDR2 SVGAGI. Trimming removed 6 bases from V and 4 bases from J; junction bases left unmatched: 5. The CDR3 totals 13 residues. The CDR3 nucleotides read TGTGCCAGCAGGCGACAGGGCCTCACTGAAGCTTTCTTT. Translating it yields CASRRQGLTEAFF.

The chain joins TRBV5-4 to TRBJ1-1; possibly TRBD1 for D (5 bases). Germline V gene lookup returns CDR1 SGHNT and CDR2 YYREEE (reference sequence). V gave up 2 bases and J gave up 8 bases, with 13 bases separating them. This CDR3 contains 13 residues. CDR3 sequence: CASSLPNDREAFF. In nucleotides, the CDR3 is TGTGCCAGCAGCTTACCCAACGACAGAGAAGCTTTCTTT.

The chain carries TRBV6-1 and TRBJ2-7, with a tentative D call TRBD1 (6 bases). The CDR3 runs 16 residues. The germline V gene has CDR1 MNHNS and CDR2 SASEGT. The V gene lost 2 bases and the J gene lost 6 bases, with 20 bases spanning the gap. The CDR3 protein is CASSEQGRLPMSEQYF. The CDR3 coding sequence is TGTGCCAGCAGTGAACAGGGGCGCCTCCCGATGAGCGAGCAGTACTTC.

This clone has just one count. This chain connects TRBV6-1 to TRBJ2-7; TRBD2 is a possible D gene (6 bases). With 3 bases removed from V and 2 bases from J, the gap between germline ends came to 11 bases. CDR1 MNHNS and CDR2 SASEGT come from the germline V gene. The CDR3 totals 14 residues. The CDR3 DNA sequence: TGTGCCAGCAGTGAGGGTCGGGGGACCTACGAGCAGTACTTC. It translates to CASSEGRGTYEQYF.

The chain employs TRBV7-2 and TRBJ2-5; tentatively, D is TRBD1 (5 bases). The V gene lost 3 bases and the J gene lost 5 bases, with 10 bases spanning the gap. CDR3 length: 13 residues. Germline assignment: CDR1 SGHTA and CDR2 FQGNSA. The CDR3: CASSFSRVETQYF. The CDR3 DNA is TGTGCCAGCAGCTTCAGCAGGGTCGAGACCCAGTACTTC.

V usage is TRBV4-3 and J usage is TRBJ2-1; D might be TRBD2 (7 bases). The germline V gene has CDR1 LGHNA and CDR2 YSLEER. This CDR3 contains 16 residues. V lost 1 base to trimming and J lost 2 bases, with 12 bases between them. The CDR3 bases are TGCGCCAGCAGCCAAGTGAGGGGGGGTACCTACAATGAGCAGTTCTTC. Translation: CASSQVRGGTYNEQFF.

The chain recombines TRBV4-1 with TRBJ2-2; 9 bases align to TRBD2. The V gene end was trimmed by 0 bases and the J gene end by 0 bases; junction bases not matched to a gene: 5. Looked up from germline, CDR1 is MGHRA and CDR2 is YSYEKL. CDR3 size: 18 residues. The CDR3 DNA follows: TGCGCCAGCAGCCAAGACGGTAGCGGGGGCGCGAACACCGGGGAGCTGTTTTTT. Protein sequence: CASSQDGSGGANTGELFF.